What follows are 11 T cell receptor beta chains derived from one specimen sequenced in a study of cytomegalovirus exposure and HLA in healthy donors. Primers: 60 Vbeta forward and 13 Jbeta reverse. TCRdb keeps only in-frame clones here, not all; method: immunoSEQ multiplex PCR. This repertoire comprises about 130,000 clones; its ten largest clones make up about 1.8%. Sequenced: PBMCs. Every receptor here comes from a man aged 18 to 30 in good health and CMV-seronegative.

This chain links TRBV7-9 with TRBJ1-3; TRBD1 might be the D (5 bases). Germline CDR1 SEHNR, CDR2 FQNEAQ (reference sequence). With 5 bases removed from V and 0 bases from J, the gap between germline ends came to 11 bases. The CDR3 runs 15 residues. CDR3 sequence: CASSKTASSGNTIYF. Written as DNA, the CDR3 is TGTGCCAGCAGCAAGACAGCCTCCTCTGGAAACACCATATATTTT.

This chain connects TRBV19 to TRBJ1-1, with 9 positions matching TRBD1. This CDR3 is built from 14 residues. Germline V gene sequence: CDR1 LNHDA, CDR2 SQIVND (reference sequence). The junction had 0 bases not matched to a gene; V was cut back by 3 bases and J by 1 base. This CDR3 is CASSMDRGNTEAFF. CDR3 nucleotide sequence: TGTGCCAGTAGTATGGACAGGGGGAACACTGAAGCTTTCTTT.

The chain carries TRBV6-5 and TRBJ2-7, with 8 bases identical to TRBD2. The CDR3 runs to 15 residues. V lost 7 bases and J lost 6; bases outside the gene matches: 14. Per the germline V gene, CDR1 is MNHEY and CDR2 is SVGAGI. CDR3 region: CASTNGGGGPLEQYF. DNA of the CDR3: TGTGCCAGCACCAACGGGGGGGGAGGGCCCCTCGAGCAGTACTTC.

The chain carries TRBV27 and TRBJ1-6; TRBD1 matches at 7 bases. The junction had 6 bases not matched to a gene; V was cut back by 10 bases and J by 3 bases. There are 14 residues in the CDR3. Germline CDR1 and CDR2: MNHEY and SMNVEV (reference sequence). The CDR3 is CATQGGLYNSPLHF. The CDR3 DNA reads TGTGCCACGCAAGGGGGCCTCTATAATTCACCCCTCCACTTT.

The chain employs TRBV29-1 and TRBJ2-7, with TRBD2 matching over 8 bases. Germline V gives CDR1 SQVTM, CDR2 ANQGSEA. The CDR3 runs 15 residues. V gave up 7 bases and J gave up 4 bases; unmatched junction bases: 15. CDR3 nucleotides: TGCAGCGCCCGAAGGCCGGGACTAGGGGATTACGAGCAGTACTTC. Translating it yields CSARRPGLGDYEQYF.

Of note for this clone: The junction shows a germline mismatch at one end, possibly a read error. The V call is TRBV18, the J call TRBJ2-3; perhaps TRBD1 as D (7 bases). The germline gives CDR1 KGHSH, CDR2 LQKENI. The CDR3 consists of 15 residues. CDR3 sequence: CASSPGGGWTGTQYF. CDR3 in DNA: TGTGCCAGCTCACCAGGGGGAGGTTGGACAGGTACGCAGTATTTT.

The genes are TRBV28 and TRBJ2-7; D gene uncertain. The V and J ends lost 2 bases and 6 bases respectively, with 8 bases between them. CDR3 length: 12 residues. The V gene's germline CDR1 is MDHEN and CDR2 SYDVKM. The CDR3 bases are TGTGCCAGCAGTTTAGTGGTGAGCGAGCAGTACTTC. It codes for CASSLVVSEQYF. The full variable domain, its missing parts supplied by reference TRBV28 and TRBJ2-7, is DVKVTQSSRYLVKRTGEKVFLECVQDMDHENMFWYRQDPGLGLRLIYFSYDVKMKEKGDIPEGYSVSREKKERFSLILESASTNQTSMYLCASSLVVSEQYFGPGTRLTVT.

DNA of the CDR3: TGTGCCAGCAGCTTACCGGGACAGGGGCTCGATACGCAGTATTTT. Amino acids: CASSLPGQGLDTQYF. The genes are TRBV5-6 and TRBJ2-3; 10 nucleotides line up with TRBD1. The CDR3 extends over 15 amino acids. CDR1 is SGHDT and CDR2 is YYEEEE in the germline V gene. V shed 2 bases, J shed 6 bases, and the junction held 6 bases outside the gene matches.

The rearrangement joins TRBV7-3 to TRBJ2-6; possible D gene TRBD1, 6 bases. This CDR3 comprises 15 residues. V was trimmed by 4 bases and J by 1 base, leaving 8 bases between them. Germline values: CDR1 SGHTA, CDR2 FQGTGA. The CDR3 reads CASSYRVSGANVLTF. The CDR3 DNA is TGTGCCAGCAGCTACAGGGTTTCTGGGGCCAACGTCCTGACTTTC.

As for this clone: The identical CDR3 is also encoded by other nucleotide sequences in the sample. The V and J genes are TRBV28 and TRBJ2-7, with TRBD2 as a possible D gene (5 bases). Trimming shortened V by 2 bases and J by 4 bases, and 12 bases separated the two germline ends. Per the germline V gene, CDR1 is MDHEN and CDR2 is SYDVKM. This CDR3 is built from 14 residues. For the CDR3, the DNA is TGTGCCAGCAGTTTAGGCGGGCCCCCATACGAGCAGTACTTC. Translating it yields CASSLGGPPYEQYF.

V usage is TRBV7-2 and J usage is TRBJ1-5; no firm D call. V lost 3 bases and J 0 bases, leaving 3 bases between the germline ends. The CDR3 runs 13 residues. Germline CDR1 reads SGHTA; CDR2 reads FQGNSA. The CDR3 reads CASSFYSNQPQHF. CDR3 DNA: TGTGCCAGCAGCTTTTATAGCAATCAGCCCCAGCATTTT.